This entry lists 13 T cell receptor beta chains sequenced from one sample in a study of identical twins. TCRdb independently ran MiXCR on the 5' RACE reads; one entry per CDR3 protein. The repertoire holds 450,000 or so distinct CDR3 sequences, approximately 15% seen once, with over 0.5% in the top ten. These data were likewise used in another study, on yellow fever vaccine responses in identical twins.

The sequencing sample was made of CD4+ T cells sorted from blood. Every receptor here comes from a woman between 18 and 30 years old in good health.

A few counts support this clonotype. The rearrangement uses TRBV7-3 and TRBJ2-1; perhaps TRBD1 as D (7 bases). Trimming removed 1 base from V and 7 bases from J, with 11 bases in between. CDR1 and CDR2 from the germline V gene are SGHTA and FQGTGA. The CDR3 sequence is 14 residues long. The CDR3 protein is CASSLKAGGNEQFF. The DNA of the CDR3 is TGTGCCAGCAGCTTAAAGGCAGGGGGGAATGAGCAGTTCTTC.

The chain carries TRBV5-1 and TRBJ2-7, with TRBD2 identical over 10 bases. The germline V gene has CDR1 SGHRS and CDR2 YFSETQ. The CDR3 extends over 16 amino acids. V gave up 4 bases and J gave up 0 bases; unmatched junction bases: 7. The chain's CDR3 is CASSPWTSGTSYEQYF. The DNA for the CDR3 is TGCGCCAGCAGCCCCTGGACTAGCGGTACCTCCTACGAGCAGTACTTC. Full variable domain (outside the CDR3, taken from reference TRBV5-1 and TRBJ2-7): KAGVTQTPRYLIKTRGQQVTLSCSPISGHRSVSWYQQTPGQGLQFLFEYFSETQRNKGNFPGRFSGRQFSNSRSEMNVSTLELGDSALYLCASSPWTSGTSYEQYFGPGTRLTVT.

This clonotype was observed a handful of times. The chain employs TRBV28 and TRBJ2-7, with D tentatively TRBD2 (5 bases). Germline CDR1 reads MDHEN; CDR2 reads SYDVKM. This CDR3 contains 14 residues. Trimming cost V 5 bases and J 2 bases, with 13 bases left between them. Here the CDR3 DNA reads TGTGCCAGCAGTAGGACTGACTCAACCTACGAGCAGTACTTC. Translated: CASSRTDSTYEQYF. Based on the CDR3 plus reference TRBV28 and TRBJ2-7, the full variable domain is DVKVTQSSRYLVKRTGEKVFLECVQDMDHENMFWYRQDPGLGLRLIYFSYDVKMKEKGDIPEGYSVSREKKERFSLILESASTNQTSMYLCASSRTDSTYEQYFGPGTRLTVT.

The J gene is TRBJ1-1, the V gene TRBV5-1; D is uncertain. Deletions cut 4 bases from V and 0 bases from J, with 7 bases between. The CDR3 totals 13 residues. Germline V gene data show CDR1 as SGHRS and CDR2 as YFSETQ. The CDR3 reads CASSNPVNTEAFF. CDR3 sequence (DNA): TGCGCCAGCAGCAACCCAGTGAACACTGAAGCTTTCTTT. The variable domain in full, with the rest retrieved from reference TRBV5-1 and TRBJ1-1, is KAGVTQTPRYLIKTRGQQVTLSCSPISGHRSVSWYQQTPGQGLQFLFEYFSETQRNKGNFPGRFSGRQFSNSRSEMNVSTLELGDSALYLCASSNPVNTEAFFGQGTRLTVV.

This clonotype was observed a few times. CDR3: CASRAQGQGLYEQYF. DNA of the CDR3: TGCGCCAGCAGGGCACAGGGACAGGGCCTCTACGAGCAGTACTTC. The chain couples TRBV5-1 to TRBJ2-7; 9 bases fit TRBD1. The CDR3 runs to 15 residues. The V segment lost 5 bases and the J segment 3 bases; nucleotides outside the gene matches: 9. The germline gives CDR1 SGHRS, CDR2 YFSETQ.

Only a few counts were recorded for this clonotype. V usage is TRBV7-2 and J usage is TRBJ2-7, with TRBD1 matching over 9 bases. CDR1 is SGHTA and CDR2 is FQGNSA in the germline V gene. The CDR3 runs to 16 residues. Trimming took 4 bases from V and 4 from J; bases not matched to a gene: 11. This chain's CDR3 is CASSSQGQGLTYEQYF. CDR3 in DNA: TGTGCCAGCAGCTCCCAAGGACAGGGGCTGACGTACGAGCAGTACTTC. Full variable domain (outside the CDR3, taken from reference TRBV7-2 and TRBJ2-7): GAGVSQSPSNKVTEKGKDVELRCDPISGHTALYWYRQSLGQGLEFLIYFQGNSAPDKSGLPSDRFSAERTGGSVSTLTIQRTQQEDSAVYLCASSSQGQGLTYEQYFGPGTRLTVT.

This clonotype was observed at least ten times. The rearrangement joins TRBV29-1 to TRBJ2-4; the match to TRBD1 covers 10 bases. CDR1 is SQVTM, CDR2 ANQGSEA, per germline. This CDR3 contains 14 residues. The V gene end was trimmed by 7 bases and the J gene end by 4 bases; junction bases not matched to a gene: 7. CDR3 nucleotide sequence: TGCAGCGCCCGAGGACAGGGGGGGAAAAACATTCAGTACTTC. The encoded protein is CSARGQGGKNIQYF.

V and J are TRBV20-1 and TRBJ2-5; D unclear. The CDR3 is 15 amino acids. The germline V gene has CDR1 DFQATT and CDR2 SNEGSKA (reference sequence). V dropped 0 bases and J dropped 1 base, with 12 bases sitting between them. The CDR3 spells CSARDLDSVQETQYF. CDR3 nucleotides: TGCAGTGCTAGAGATCTTGACTCCGTCCAAGAGACCCAGTACTTC.

CDR3 sequence reads: CASRAGGGRDGYTF. The CDR3 nucleotides read TGTGCCAGCAGAGCAGGGGGCGGTCGGGATGGCTACACCTTC. The rearrangement joins TRBV12-3 or TRBV12-4 to TRBJ1-2, with TRBD1 matching over 8 bases. This CDR3 is 14 amino acids long. With 6 bases clipped from V and 6 bases from J, the junction kept 9 bases outside the gene matches.

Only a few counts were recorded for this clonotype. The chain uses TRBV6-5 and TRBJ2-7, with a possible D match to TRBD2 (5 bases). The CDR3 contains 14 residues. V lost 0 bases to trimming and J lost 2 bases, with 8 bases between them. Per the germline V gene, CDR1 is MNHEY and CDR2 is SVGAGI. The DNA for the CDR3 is TGTGCCAGCAGTTACTCGGCGGGTACCTACGAGCAGTACTTC. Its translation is CASSYSAGTYEQYF.

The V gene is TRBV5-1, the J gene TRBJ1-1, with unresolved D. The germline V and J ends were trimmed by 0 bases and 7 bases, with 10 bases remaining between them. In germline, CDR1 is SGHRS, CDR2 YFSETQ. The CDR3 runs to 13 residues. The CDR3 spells CASSLEMQGEAFF. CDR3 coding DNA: TGCGCCAGCAGCTTGGAGATGCAAGGTGAAGCTTTCTTT.

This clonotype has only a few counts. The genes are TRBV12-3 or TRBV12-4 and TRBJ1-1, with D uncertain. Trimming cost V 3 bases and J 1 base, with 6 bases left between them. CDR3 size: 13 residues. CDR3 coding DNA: TGTGCCAGCAGTTTTTTGACGAACACTGAAGCTTTCTTT. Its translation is CASSFLTNTEAFF.

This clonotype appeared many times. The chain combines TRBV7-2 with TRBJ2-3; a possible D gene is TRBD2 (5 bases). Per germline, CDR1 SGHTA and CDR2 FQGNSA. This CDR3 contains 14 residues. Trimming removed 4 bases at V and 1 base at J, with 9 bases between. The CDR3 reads CASSYSGGTDTQYF. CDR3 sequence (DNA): TGTGCCAGCAGCTACTCCGGGGGCACAGATACGCAGTATTTT. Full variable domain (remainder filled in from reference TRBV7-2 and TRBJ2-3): GAGVSQSPSNKVTEKGKDVELRCDPISGHTALYWYRQSLGQGLEFLIYFQGNSAPDKSGLPSDRFSAERTGGSVSTLTIQRTQQEDSAVYLCASSYSGGTDTQYFGPGTRLTVL.